Listed here are 18 T cell receptor beta chains from one sample, sequenced in a study of Ad26.COV2.S vaccination and SARS-CoV-2 variants. Assay: immunoSEQ multiplex PCR; the TCRdb copy retains only in-frame clones and omits some. The data contain a few hundred thousand clones, roughly 84% of them seen just once; the ten biggest clones take up roughly 3.2%. As for treatment: some 20 received Ad26.COV2.S at low or high dose, single or two shots; about 5 received placebo; per-sample allocation not given. Vaccine and placebo recipients were sampled on day 63 after the first injection. The sample consisted of peripheral blood, taken in a trial of Ad26.COV2.S vaccine versus placebo. The receptors shown here come from a person between 18 and 59 years old who received the Ad26.COV2.S COVID-19 vaccine or a placebo.

This sequence joins TRBV6-2 or TRBV6-3 and TRBJ1-5, with TRBD1 matching 8 bases. CDR1 and CDR2 (germline): MNHEY, SVGEGT. V dropped 5 bases and J dropped 5; count of bases not matched to a gene: 11. The CDR3 extends over 16 amino acids. The CDR3 DNA is TGTGCCAGCAGTGCCATCGACAGGGGAATTCATCAGCCCCAGCATTTT. Protein: CASSAIDRGIHQPQHF.

The chain couples TRBV11-2 to TRBJ1-2, with D possibly TRBD1 on 6 matching bases. This CDR3 is 15 amino acids long. CDR1 and CDR2 (germline): SGHAT, FQNNGV. The ends were cut back, 0 bases at V and 8 bases at J, with 16 bases in the middle. The CDR3 nucleotides read TGTGCCAGCAGCTTAGAGACAGGCTATAACCGGGGCTACACCTTC. This translates into CASSLETGYNRGYTF.

The V call is TRBV19, the J call TRBJ2-2; 9 bases agree with TRBD1. There are 16 residues in the CDR3. V was pared by 2 bases and J by 3 bases, with 4 bases of the junction left unmatched. Germline-derived CDR1 and CDR2 are LNHDA and SQIVND (reference sequence). Written as DNA, the CDR3 is TGTGCCAGTAGTATAACAGGGGGCGTCGACACCGGGGAGCTGTTTTTT. The encoded protein is CASSITGGVDTGELFF.

This sequence joins TRBV13 and TRBJ2-7; no definite D call. Per the germline V gene, CDR1 is PRHDT and CDR2 is FYEKMQ (reference sequence). V lost 5 bases, J lost 4 bases, and 9 bases lay in between. This CDR3 comprises 12 residues. The CDR3, as DNA: TGTGCCAGCAGCCACCAAAGTTACGAGCAGTACTTC. Protein product: CASSHQSYEQYF.

The chain combines TRBV5-1 with TRBJ2-2; D might be TRBD1 (6 bases). Deletions cut 0 bases from V and 5 bases from J, with 11 bases between. Germline CDR1 and CDR2: SGHRS and YFSETQ. This CDR3 region has 15 residues. The CDR3, as DNA: TGCGCCAGCAGCTTGGAGGGGGAAAGAACCGGGGAGCTGTTTTTT. Encoded protein: CASSLEGERTGELFF.

The gene calls are TRBV3-1 (or the pseudogene TRBV3-2) and TRBJ1-6, with a weak D call TRBD1 (6 bases). Germline CDR1 LGHDT, CDR2 YNNKEL (reference sequence). Trimming cost V 6 bases and J 9 bases, with 21 bases left between them. This CDR3 spans 16 amino acids. The CDR3 nucleotides are TGTGCCAGCAGTCGGGGGGCAGCTTCTTTTAGTTCACCCCTCCACTTT. Its protein product is CASSRGAASFSSPLHF.

The V call is TRBV5-1, the J call TRBJ2-5; the match to TRBD2 covers 10 bases. The CDR3 runs 14 residues. Unmatched junction bases numbered 5, after V lost 6 bases and J lost 3 bases. Germline lookup yields CDR1 SGHRS and CDR2 YFSETQ. In DNA, the CDR3 is TGCGCCAGCACCCTTACTAGCGGGGAAGAGACCCAGTACTTC. Its protein product is CASTLTSGEETQYF. Full variable domain (remainder filled in from reference TRBV5-1 and TRBJ2-5): KAGVTQTPRYLIKTRGQQVTLSCSPISGHRSVSWYQQTPGQGLQFLFEYFSETQRNKGNFPGRFSGRQFSNSRSEMNVSTLELGDSALYLCASTLTSGEETQYFGPGTRLLVL.

This clone appeared a few times. The CDR3 region is CASGDRSPGDEKLFF. The CDR3 DNA reads TGTGCCAGCGGGGACCGTAGCCCCGGGGATGAAAAACTGTTTTTT. The J gene is TRBJ1-4, the V gene TRBV25-1; possibly TRBD1 for D (5 bases). The CDR3 totals 15 residues. CDR1 is MGHDK, CDR2 SYGVNS, per germline. Trimming cost V 8 bases and J 6 bases, with 19 bases left between them.

The rearrangement uses TRBV6-7 and TRBJ2-3, with 10 bases aligning to TRBD2. TRBV6-7 is designated an ORF whose function remains uncertain. V lost 6 bases and J lost 11; bases outside the gene matches: 14. This CDR3 region has 15 residues. The DNA for the CDR3 is TGTGCCAGCAGCCCCGGGGCTAGCGGGGGCCCTGTGCAGTATTTT. Its protein product is CASSPGASGGPVQYF.

The chain has TRBV9 and TRBJ2-2, with 10 positions matching TRBD2. V lost 4 bases and J lost 7; bases outside the gene matches: 10. Germline V gene sequence: CDR1 SGDLS, CDR2 YYNGEE. This CDR3 is built from 16 residues. The CDR3 is CASSILSGGQGGELFF. For the CDR3, the DNA is TGTGCCAGCAGCATACTTAGCGGGGGGCAGGGCGGGGAGCTGTTTTTT.

The CDR3 region has the DNA TGTGCCAGCAGTTTGAGAGGGGGAGGCTATGGCTACACCTTC. Translated: CASSLRGGGYGYTF. The chain has TRBV9 and TRBJ1-2, with a tentative D call TRBD1 (6 bases). From germline, CDR1 is SGDLS and CDR2 YYNGEE. V was pared by 5 bases and J by 4 bases, with 15 bases between. The CDR3 totals 14 residues.

This clone was detected once. This chain joins TRBV5-6 and TRBJ2-1, with D maybe TRBD1 (6 bases). The germline CDR1 and CDR2 sequences are SGHDT and YYEEEE. V lost 5 bases, J lost 2 bases, and 14 bases lay in between. The length of the CDR3 is 15 residues. The CDR3 spells CASSLDSRTYNEQFF. CDR3 in DNA: TGTGCCAGCAGTCTGGACAGCAGGACCTACAATGAGCAGTTCTTC.

The chain couples TRBV4-2 to TRBJ1-6; D ambiguous. Trimming shortened V by 0 bases and J by 7 bases, and 13 bases separated the two germline ends. Per germline, CDR1 LGHNA and CDR2 YNFKEQ. The CDR3 is made up of 16 amino acids. Here the CDR3 DNA reads TGTGCCAGCAGCCAAGATCAAGGGAGTGAGAATTCACCCCTCCACTTT. It translates to CASSQDQGSENSPLHF.

The chain links TRBV7-9 to TRBJ1-1; D is ambiguous. Germline V gives CDR1 SEHNR, CDR2 FQNEAQ (reference sequence). Trimming cost V 5 bases and J 7 bases, with 11 bases left between them. The CDR3 contains 12 residues. The CDR3, as DNA: TGTGCCAGCAGCGTAACATCTCTTGAAGCTTTCTTT. Amino acid sequence: CASSVTSLEAFF.

This clone was recorded a few times. This chain links TRBV3-1 (or the pseudogene TRBV3-2) with TRBJ2-7, with D unresolved. Trimming stripped 1 base from V and 0 bases from J, with 10 bases between. CDR3 size: 15 residues. Germline CDR1 LGHDT, CDR2 YNNKEL (reference sequence). CDR3 DNA sequence: TGTGCCAGCAGCCAAGTACCTATAAGCTCCTACGAGCAGTACTTC. Translation gives CASSQVPISSYEQYF.

The gene calls are TRBV5-5 and TRBJ1-6; D not resolved. Trimming removed 2 bases from V and 5 bases from J, with 5 bases in between. The CDR3 totals 13 residues. Germline values: CDR1 SGHKS, CDR2 YYEKEE (reference sequence). Here the CDR3 reads CASSFPDNSPLHF. CDR3 nucleotide sequence: TGTGCCAGCAGCTTTCCGGATAATTCACCCCTCCACTTT.

This clone was seen once. This sequence joins TRBV7-3 and TRBJ2-2, with 13 bases aligning to TRBD2. Trimming cost V 5 bases and J 4 bases; bases outside gene matches: 4. The CDR3 is made up of 16 amino acids. In germline, CDR1 is SGHTA, CDR2 FQGTGA. The CDR3 DNA is TGTGCCAGCAGCCCCGGACTAGCGGGGGCCACCGGGGAGCTGTTTTTT. As protein: CASSPGLAGATGELFF.

This clone was found once. This rearrangement joins TRBV6-2 or TRBV6-3 to TRBJ1-5; 7 bases align to TRBD1. Germline V gene data show CDR1 as MNHEY and CDR2 as SVGEGT. The trim removed 6 bases at V and 0 bases at J, leaving 8 bases unmatched. The CDR3 sequence is 16 residues long. As DNA, the CDR3 is TGTGCCAGCAGCGCCAGGGGGTTAGGTAGCAATCAGCCCCAGCATTTT. Translating it yields CASSARGLGSNQPQHF.